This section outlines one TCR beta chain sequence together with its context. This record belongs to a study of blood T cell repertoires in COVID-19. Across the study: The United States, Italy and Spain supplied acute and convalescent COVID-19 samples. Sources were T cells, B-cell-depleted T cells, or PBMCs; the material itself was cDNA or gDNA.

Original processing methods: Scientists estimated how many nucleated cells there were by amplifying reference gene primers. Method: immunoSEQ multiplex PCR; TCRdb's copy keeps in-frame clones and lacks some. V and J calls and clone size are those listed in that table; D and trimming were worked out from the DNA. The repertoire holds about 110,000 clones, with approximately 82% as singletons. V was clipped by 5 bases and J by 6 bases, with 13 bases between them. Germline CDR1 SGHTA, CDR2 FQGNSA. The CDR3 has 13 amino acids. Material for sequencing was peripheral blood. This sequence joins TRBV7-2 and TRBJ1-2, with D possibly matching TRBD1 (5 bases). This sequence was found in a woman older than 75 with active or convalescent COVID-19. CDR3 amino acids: CASSPKARDGYTF. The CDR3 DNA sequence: TGTGCCAGCAGCCCAAAAGCCAGGGATGGCTACACCTTC. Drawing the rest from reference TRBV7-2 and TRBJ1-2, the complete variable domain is GAGVSQSPSNKVTEKGKDVELRCDPISGHTALYWYRQSLGQGLEFLIYFQGNSAPDKSGLPSDRFSAERTGGSVSTLTIQRTQQEDSAVYLCASSPKARDGYTFGSGTRLTVV.